This T cell receptor (beta chain) was obtained from a study of blood T cell repertoires in COVID-19 (dated by TCRdb to between 2020 and 2021). Study-level background: Collaborator samples came from the United States, Italy and Spain and covered acute and convalescent phases of COVID-19. The material from the prospective study consisted of cDNA or gDNA derived from T cells, B-cell-depleted T cells, or PBMCs. The dataset comprised deeply sampled blood TCRbeta repertoires from subjects exposed to, actively infected with, or recovered from COVID-19. The repertoires were released in a freely available public database intended as a resource for research on the immune response to SARS-CoV-2. The samples were drawn from two sources: the first 160 participants of the ongoing ImmuneRACE study, and 1,000 to 1,500 subjects contributed by 6 global collaborators. The sample metadata nearly always contained a de-identified subject ID, COVID-19 status, age in years and sex. Where HLA class I and class II types were available, the types were taken from metadata supplied by the sample provider, not from assay-based typing. Results and caveats for the whole study, not just this receptor: The amount of clinical and demographic metadata varied by source and participant and was provided uncurated.

CDR1 and CDR2 were assigned from the germline V gene as SGHDN and FVKESK. There are 14 amino acids in the CDR3, from cysteine to phenylalanine inclusive. The only DNA kept is the CDR3, 42 bases in frame from the first base. V is clipped by 4 bases and J by 4 bases, and the sequence between their germline boundaries is 13 bases long. Each collaborating institution followed its own protocols to collect whole blood in K2EDTA tubes. For TCRbeta analysis, collaborators shipped samples as frozen whole blood, isolated PBMCs, or DNA extracted from either of those sample types. This clone has just one count. The specificity of this receptor is unknown. Nothing much larger sits one base from this clone, and base qualities are not available. The immunoSEQ Assay, a bias-controlled multiplex PCR, was used to amplify TCRbeta CDR3 regions from genomic DNA. Per the authors' processing: The number of nucleated cells in each sample was estimated from the amplification of reference gene primers within the assay. To quantify the absolute abundance of each unique TCRbeta CDR3 rearrangement, sequence reads were collapsed and filtered. For each sample, productive Simpson clonality was calculated as the square root of Simpson's diversity index across productive rearrangements. TCRdb provides this immuneACCESS table in a form limited to in-frame rearrangements. Some clones are lacking; in checked studies, under half of them reflect an unresolved V gene, and why the rest are absent is not known. V, J and clone size are taken as reported in that table, and D and trimming were inferred from the DNA itself. For this sample there are approximately 70,000 clones; around 79% appear just once. The ten largest clonotypes hold 26% of the sample.

This sequence uses TRBV14 and TRBJ1-2; the D gene identity is not certain. The sample was peripheral blood. The sequence was obtained from a man in his sixties with active or convalescent COVID-19. The nucleotides are TGTGCCAGCAGCCCCGGTGGGCTCACCTATGGCTACACCTTC. This is translated as CASSPGGLTYGYTF.